Each of the 8 T cell receptor beta chains below was sequenced from the same sample in a study of blood T cell repertoires in COVID-19. Profiled with immunoSEQ multiplex PCR; TCRdb holds only in-frame clones, not every one. The table records 150,000 or so clones, roughly 84% of them present only once. The material sequenced was PBMCs or T cells enriched from blood (not recorded which). These receptors were taken from a woman aged 55-69 years who had recovered from COVID-19.

The genes are TRBV5-4 and TRBJ2-3; D not certain. The V and J ends lost 1 base and 2 bases respectively, with 11 bases between them. The CDR3 runs to 15 residues. Germline assignment: CDR1 SGHNT and CDR2 YYREEE (reference sequence). The CDR3 DNA sequence: TGTGCCAGCAGCTTGCCCCGAGCTAACACAGATACGCAGTATTTT. Its protein is CASSLPRANTDTQYF.

The rearrangement joins TRBV29-1 to TRBJ1-1; D ambiguous. The V gene lost 3 bases and the J gene lost 7 bases, with 9 bases spanning the gap. Germline lookup yields CDR1 SQVTM and CDR2 ANQGSEA. This CDR3 is 11 amino acids long. The CDR3 reads CSVEVPVEAFF. For the CDR3, the DNA is TGCAGCGTTGAGGTTCCAGTTGAAGCTTTCTTT.

CDR3: CAWSVPRTGGGGYTF. Written as DNA, the CDR3 is TGTGCCTGGAGTGTACCCCGGACAGGGGGCGGCGGCTACACCTTC. V usage is TRBV30 and J usage is TRBJ1-2, with 11 bases identical to TRBD1. The CDR3 is made up of 15 amino acids. Germline V gene data show CDR1 as GTSNPN and CDR2 as SVGIG (reference sequence). Trimming took 0 bases from V and 8 from J; bases not matched to a gene: 8.

This chain joins TRBV27 and TRBJ1-4, with 8 positions matching TRBD1. The ends lost 5 bases at V and 0 bases at J; junction bases unmatched: 8. Germline CDR1 MNHEY, CDR2 SMNVEV (reference sequence). This CDR3 is built from 17 residues. The CDR3 DNA is TGTGCCAGCAGTCCCCTGGACAGGGCAGCAACTAATGAAAAACTGTTTTTT. It yields the protein CASSPLDRAATNEKLFF. Looking up the rest from reference TRBV27 and TRBJ1-4 gives the full variable domain: EAQVTQNPRYLITVTGKKLTVTCSQNMNHEYMSWYRQDPGLGLRQIYYSMNVEVTDKGDVPEGYKVSRKEKRNFPLILESPSPNQTSLYFCASSPLDRAATNEKLFFGSGTQLSVL.

The chain's CDR3 is CASSVFERGEQFF. The CDR3 bases are TGTGCCAGCAGCGTCTTTGAGCGGGGGGAGCAGTTCTTC. V gene TRBV7-2 combines with J gene TRBJ2-1; 8 bases are a match to TRBD2. There are 13 residues in the CDR3. The germline V gene encodes CDR1 SGHTA and CDR2 FQGNSA. Unmatched junction bases numbered 7, after V lost 5 bases and J lost 10 bases.

The V call is TRBV2, the J call TRBJ2-1, with 9 bases lining up with TRBD1. The V segment lost 8 bases and the J segment 7 bases; nucleotides outside the gene matches: 9. The CDR3 spans 14 residues. From germline, CDR1 is SNHLY and CDR2 FYNNEI. CDR3 amino acids: CASGVGQGRNEQFF. CDR3 in DNA: TGTGCCAGCGGCGTGGGACAGGGTCGGAATGAGCAGTTCTTC. The variable domain in full, with the rest retrieved from reference TRBV2 and TRBJ2-1, is EPEVTQTPSHQVTQMGQEVILRCVPISNHLYFYWYRQILGQKVEFLVSFYNNEISEKSEIFDDQFSVERPDGSNFTLKIRSTKLEDSAMYFCASGVGQGRNEQFFGPGTRLTVL.

The chain recombines TRBV6-5 with TRBJ2-3; 8 nucleotides agree with TRBD2. V was clipped by 5 bases and J by 0 bases; unmatched bases: 4. Germline V gene data show CDR1 as MNHEY and CDR2 as SVGAGI. CDR3 length equals 15 residues. This CDR3 is CASSRSGSSTDTQYF. The CDR3 nucleotides are TGTGCCAGCAGTCGGAGCGGGAGTAGCACAGATACGCAGTATTTT.

CDR3 residues: CASSTDRVPSSPLHF. The CDR3 DNA follows: TGTGCCAGCAGCACGGACAGGGTCCCTTCTTCACCCCTCCACTTT. The rearrangement links TRBV7-9 to TRBJ1-6; 8 bases fit TRBD1. This CDR3 comprises 15 residues. The V gene end was trimmed by 5 bases and the J gene end by 9 bases; junction bases not matched to a gene: 9. CDR1 SEHNR and CDR2 FQNEAQ come from the germline V gene (reference sequence).